These 31 T cell receptor beta chains originate from one sample sequenced in a study of T cells in Graves' hyperthyroidism and ophthalmopathy. The investigators amplified TCR beta CDR3 regions from RNA transcripts. RT-PCR in the first round (using the HTBI primer set) targeted the TCR CDR3. A single record per CDR3 protein comes from TCRdb applying MiXCR to the multiplex PCR reads. Of hundreds of thousands of distinct CDR3 sequences listed, nearly 20% are singletons. Sequenced sample: blood. Receptors originate from a middle-aged man with Graves' ophthalmopathy.

The chain combines TRBV13 with TRBJ1-4, with D uncertain. The CDR3 has 12 amino acids. CDR1 is PRHDT and CDR2 is FYEKMQ in the germline V gene (reference sequence). The V gene lost 0 bases and the J gene lost 8 bases, with 4 bases spanning the gap. CDR3 protein: CASSLGPEKLFF. CDR3 sequence (DNA): TGTGCCAGCAGCTTAGGCCCCGAAAAACTGTTTTTT.

In this sample, this clonotype turned up a few times. One end of the junction is discordant with germline, which a read error may explain. V gene TRBV28 combines with J gene TRBJ2-1; 8 bases agree with TRBD2. The CDR3 length is 14 residues. The germline CDR1 and CDR2 sequences are MDHEN and SYDVKM. The DNA of the CDR3 is TGTGCCAGCATGGGACTAGGGGGACACAATGGGCAGTTCTTC. It specifies CASMGLGGHNGQFF.

This clonotype was found a few times. CDR3 amino acids: CASRRGQANYGYTF. For the CDR3, the DNA is TGTGCCAGCCGGAGGGGCCAGGCCAACTATGGCTACACCTTC. This chain connects TRBV18 to TRBJ1-2, with TRBD1 as a possible D gene (5 bases). V dropped 8 bases and J dropped 2 bases, with 15 bases sitting between them. Germline loops: CDR1 KGHSH, CDR2 LQKENI. CDR3 length equals 14 residues.

This sequence joins TRBV13 and TRBJ2-1, with 11 nucleotides matching TRBD2. Germline-derived CDR1 and CDR2 are PRHDT and FYEKMQ (reference sequence). The CDR3 runs to 16 residues. V shed 2 bases, J shed 7 bases, and the junction held 7 bases outside the gene matches. The CDR3 nucleotides are TGTGCCAGCAGCTTAATAGTAGCGGGGGGGCATAATGAGCAGTTCTTC. This gives the protein CASSLIVAGGHNEQFF.

This clonotype was seen once. The chain carries TRBV5-1 and TRBJ2-7; D is unresolved. Trimming shortened V by 0 bases and J by 6 bases, and 10 bases separated the two germline ends. Germline assignment: CDR1 SGHRS and CDR2 YFSETQ. This CDR3 spans 13 amino acids. The CDR3 here is CASSLEHRSEQYF. The CDR3 DNA reads as TGCGCCAGCAGCTTGGAGCATCGCAGCGAGCAGTACTTC.

The chain combines TRBV29-1 with TRBJ2-7; TRBD1 is a possible D gene (6 bases). This CDR3 has 13 amino acids. V was cut by 8 bases and J by 6 bases, with 20 bases left in between. Germline CDR1 and CDR2: SQVTM and ANQGSEA. The CDR3 region is CSYEGVTGSEQYF. CDR3 DNA sequence: TGCAGCTATGAAGGAGTAACAGGGTCCGAGCAGTACTTC.

The chain carries TRBV30 and TRBJ1-3; D is unclear. Trimming pared 0 bases from V and 1 base from J, leaving 7 bases between. Germline V gene sequence: CDR1 GTSNPN, CDR2 SVGIG (reference sequence). The CDR3 is 14 residues long. The CDR3 DNA follows: TGTGCCTGGAGTGTAGGTCAGTCTGGAAACACCATATATTTT. It codes for CAWSVGQSGNTIYF.

The CDR3 DNA reads as TGTGCCAGCAGCTTGCCCGGGACAGAGGGAAGTCACAATCAGCCCCAGCATTTT. Translated, it gives CASSLPGTEGSHNQPQHF. The V call is TRBV5-8, the J call TRBJ1-5; 7 bases align to TRBD1. Germline CDR1 is SGHTS and CDR2 is YDEGEE. V shed 1 base and J 3 bases; nucleotides not matched to a gene: 13. This CDR3 has 18 residues.

There are a few counts of this clonotype. The chain carries TRBV7-3 and TRBJ2-3, with TRBD1 as a possible D gene (5 bases). CDR1 and CDR2 from the germline V gene are SGHTA and FQGTGA. This CDR3 is built from 15 residues. The V gene lost 5 bases and the J gene lost 2 bases, with 14 bases spanning the gap. The CDR3 loop reads CASSPQGSFTDTQYF. Here the CDR3 DNA reads TGTGCCAGCAGCCCCCAGGGATCGTTCACAGATACGCAGTATTTT.

This clonotype was observed a few times. V is TRBV20-1 and J is TRBJ2-2, with D possibly TRBD2 on 5 matching bases. CDR1 and CDR2 from the germline V gene are DFQATT and SNEGSKA (reference sequence). Trimming took 6 bases from V and 0 from J, leaving 14 bases between them. This CDR3 is built from 15 residues. The CDR3 sequence: CSASLTTSNTGELFF. The CDR3 DNA is TGCAGTGCGAGCCTGACTACCTCGAACACCGGGGAGCTGTTTTTT.

This clonotype has a count of ten or more. The CDR3 nucleotides read TGTGCCAGCAGCTTAGGACAGGGACGCGAAAAACTGTTTTTT. Its protein is CASSLGQGREKLFF. V usage is TRBV11-2 and J usage is TRBJ1-4; 7 nucleotides match TRBD1. Germline-derived CDR1 and CDR2 are SGHAT and FQNNGV. V shed 1 base, J shed 8 bases, and the junction held 4 bases outside the gene matches. This CDR3 has 14 residues.

The chain couples TRBV5-1 to TRBJ1-1; TRBD1 might be the D (5 bases). Germline V gene lookup returns CDR1 SGHRS and CDR2 YFSETQ. V was pared by 9 bases and J by 0 bases, with 18 bases between. The CDR3 runs 15 residues. The CDR3 DNA follows: TGCGCCAACAGTTTGGTTTGGGGCCTGAACACTGAAGCTTTCTTT. Protein product: CANSLVWGLNTEAFF.

This clonotype came up a few times. This sequence joins TRBV19 and TRBJ2-7, with D perhaps assigned TRBD1 or TRBD2 (5 bases each). CDR1 and CDR2 (germline): LNHDA, SQIVND (reference sequence). CDR3 size: 14 residues. Trimming cost V 5 bases and J 2 bases, with 13 bases left between them. This CDR3 is CASSPRGATYEQYF. CDR3 nucleotides: TGTGCCAGTAGTCCCCGAGGGGCGACCTACGAGCAGTACTTC.

A remark on this clonotype: A much larger clone differs by one base, so this may be a read error. The chain is built from TRBV7-2 and TRBJ2-4; 10 bases are a match to TRBD2. The CDR3 sequence is 15 residues long. Germline lookup yields CDR1 SGHTA and CDR2 FQGNSA. CDR3 in amino acids: CASSLGLAKKSIQYF. In DNA form, the CDR3 reads TGTGCCAGCAGCTTGGGACTAGCGAAAAAAAGCATTCAGTACTTC.

This clonotype was observed a few times. The rearrangement joins TRBV7-9 to TRBJ1-5, with D maybe TRBD1 (6 bases). Germline assignment: CDR1 SEHNR and CDR2 FQNEAQ (reference sequence). This CDR3 region has 14 residues. The germline V and J ends were trimmed by 5 bases and 5 bases, with 13 bases remaining between them. The CDR3 protein is CASSPQGMDQPQHF. The CDR3 nucleotides are TGTGCCAGCAGCCCTCAGGGGATGGATCAGCCCCAGCATTTT.

This clonotype has just a few counts. The genes are TRBV7-6 and TRBJ2-1; 8 nucleotides align to TRBD1. The germline V gene has CDR1 SGHVS and CDR2 FNYEAQ. The CDR3 has 17 amino acids. The V gene end was trimmed by 3 bases and the J gene end by 3 bases; junction bases not matched to a gene: 10. The CDR3 reads CASSFQAPGQDYNEQFF. The CDR3 DNA reads as TGTGCCAGCAGCTTTCAAGCTCCGGGACAGGACTACAATGAGCAGTTCTTC.

This clonotype was seen a few times. This chain links TRBV7-9 with TRBJ2-7, with D tentatively TRBD2 (6 bases). Trimming took 1 base from V and 2 from J, leaving 15 bases between them. The germline gives CDR1 SEHNR, CDR2 FQNEAQ (reference sequence). The length of the CDR3 is 16 residues. CDR3 coding DNA: TGTGCCAGCAGCTTAGGACGGGGGACGAAGCCCTACGAGCAGTACTTC. Translated, it gives CASSLGRGTKPYEQYF.

This clonotype was seen repeatedly, ten times or more. The rearrangement links TRBV30 to TRBJ1-5, with D hard to call. Germline V lookup: CDR1 GTSNPN, CDR2 SVGIG (reference sequence). V lost 2 bases and J lost 0, with 5 bases in between. The CDR3 extends over 13 amino acids. CDR3 region: CAWSPDSNQPQHF. CDR3 DNA: TGTGCCTGGAGTCCTGATAGCAATCAGCCCCAGCATTTT.

The chain couples TRBV19 to TRBJ2-1; 8 bases are shared with TRBD1. This CDR3 has 14 amino acids. Germline-derived CDR1 and CDR2 are LNHDA and SQIVND (reference sequence). The V gene end was trimmed by 7 bases and the J gene end by 2 bases; junction bases not matched to a gene: 4. The CDR3: CASNRQGPYNEQFF. In DNA, the CDR3 is TGTGCCAGTAATAGACAGGGGCCCTACAATGAGCAGTTCTTC. Full variable domain (remainder filled in from reference TRBV19 and TRBJ2-1): DGGITQSPKYLFRKEGQNVTLSCEQNLNHDAMYWYRQDPGQGLRLIYYSQIVNDFQKGDIAEGYSVSREKKESFPLTVTSAQKNPTAFYLCASNRQGPYNEQFFGPGTRLTVL.

The V and J genes are TRBV7-3 and TRBJ2-2, with TRBD2 matching over 8 bases. There are 17 residues in the CDR3. V lost 3 bases, J lost 0 bases, and 6 bases stayed unmatched. CDR1 SGHTA and CDR2 FQGTGA come from the germline V gene. CDR3 nucleotide sequence: TGTGCCAGCAGCTTCGGGGGGGGCAGGGCGAACACCGGGGAGCTGTTTTTT. It encodes CASSFGGGRANTGELFF.

Details on this clonotype: A clone one base away is much larger, so this may be a read error. The chain has TRBV2 and TRBJ2-2; D possibly matches TRBD1 or TRBD2 (5 bases each). The CDR3 sequence is 15 residues long. From germline, CDR1 is SNHLY and CDR2 FYNNEI. CDR3 sequence reads: CASSEARTTTGELYF. The CDR3 region has the DNA TGTGCCAGCAGTGAGGCGCGGACAACTACCGGGGAGCTGTATTTT.

This clonotype was picked up many times. The chain has TRBV3-1 and TRBJ1-1; 9 nucleotides match TRBD1. Trimming took 4 bases from V and 5 from J; bases not matched to a gene: 8. This CDR3 contains 15 residues. The germline V gene encodes CDR1 LGHDT and CDR2 YNNKEL (reference sequence). Here the CDR3 reads CASSLATGGWTEAFF. Here the CDR3 DNA reads TGTGCCAGCAGCCTGGCGACAGGGGGTTGGACTGAAGCTTTCTTT.

The chain is built from TRBV20-1 and TRBJ1-2, with unresolved D. Deletions cut 0 bases from V and 12 bases from J, with 17 bases between. Germline V gene lookup returns CDR1 DFQATT and CDR2 SNEGSKA (reference sequence). The CDR3 is 13 amino acids. The CDR3 sequence is CSARDLRVPMHTF. For the CDR3, the DNA is TGCAGTGCTAGAGATTTGCGGGTTCCAATGCACACCTTC.

This clonotype was found many times. This chain uses TRBV20-1 with TRBJ2-1; weak D call: TRBD2 (5 bases). Trimming left V 6 bases short and J 5 bases short, with 20 bases between. CDR3 size: 15 residues. CDR1 is DFQATT and CDR2 is SNEGSKA in the germline V gene (reference sequence). The CDR3 is CSASRGASVHNEQFF. CDR3 nucleotides: TGCAGTGCCAGTCGGGGAGCCAGCGTCCACAATGAGCAGTTCTTC.

The table lists this clonotype with many counts. J is TRBJ1-5 and V is TRBV18; D gene ambiguous. Trimming took 3 bases from V and 9 from J, leaving 12 bases between them. There are 13 residues in the CDR3. Germline loops: CDR1 KGHSH, CDR2 LQKENI. CDR3 loop: CASSPDTSRPQHF. DNA of the CDR3: TGTGCCAGCTCACCCGATACCTCTAGGCCCCAGCATTTT.

A few counts support this clonotype. The junction differs from germline at one of its ends, possibly a read error. The chain links TRBV6-1 to TRBJ1-5; 8 bases match TRBD1. Germline CDR1 is MNHNS and CDR2 is SASEGT. CDR3 length equals 15 residues. CDR3 sequence: CASSAMTGANQPRHF. The CDR3 DNA is TGTGCCAGCAGCGCTATGACAGGGGCGAATCAGCCCCGGCATTTT.

The CDR3: CASSYSGVSGANVLTF. CDR3 nucleotides: TGTGCCAGCAGTTATTCGGGGGTTTCTGGGGCCAACGTCCTGACTTTC. This chain links TRBV6-5 with TRBJ2-6; D is perhaps TRBD2 (6 bases). Germline V gene sequence: CDR1 MNHEY, CDR2 SVGAGI. The CDR3 runs 16 residues. Trimming shortened V by 3 bases and J by 1 base, and 10 bases separated the two germline ends.

This clonotype has a count of ten or more. This chain uses TRBV5-4 with TRBJ2-5; no clear D gene. Germline V CDR1 and CDR2: SGHNT, YYREEE (reference sequence). Trimming took 0 bases from V and 2 from J, leaving 8 bases between them. CDR3 length equals 14 residues. The CDR3 bases are TGTGCCAGCAGCTTGGAAAGGCCGCAAGAGACCCAGTACTTC. It specifies CASSLERPQETQYF.

This clonotype has a handful of counts. This rearrangement joins TRBV19 to TRBJ2-1; a weak D match, TRBD1 (5 bases). CDR3 size: 13 residues. Per germline, CDR1 LNHDA and CDR2 SQIVND (reference sequence). V lost 5 bases to trimming and J lost 7 bases, with 12 bases between them. CDR3 sequence reads: CASSRQGRNEQFF. The DNA of the CDR3 is TGTGCCAGTAGTCGGCAGGGCCGTAATGAGCAGTTCTTC.

The rearrangement links TRBV27 to TRBJ1-1; D gene ambiguous. The CDR3 sequence is 14 residues long. Germline values: CDR1 MNHEY, CDR2 SMNVEV (reference sequence). Trimming left V 4 bases short and J 0 bases short, with 9 bases between. The CDR3 DNA is TGTGCCAGCAGTTCCCGGTCGGTGAACACTGAAGCTTTCTTT. Protein sequence: CASSSRSVNTEAFF.

The chain is built from TRBV5-1 and TRBJ2-2, with a weak D call TRBD1 (6 bases). V dropped 4 bases and J dropped 6 bases, with 10 bases sitting between them. The CDR3 consists of 13 residues. CDR1 and CDR2 from the germline V gene are SGHRS and YFSETQ. The CDR3 DNA reads as TGCGCCAGCAGCACTGACAGGCCCGGGGAGCTGTTTTTT. Amino acids: CASSTDRPGELFF.